Described below is a single T cell receptor beta chain sequence and its context. This clonotype was counted a few times. Its antigen is still unknown. No much larger clonotype is one base removed from it; base qualities were not supplied. To prepare the library, 5' RACE was applied. The reads were generated on an Illumina HiSeq 2000. Template switching introduced a universal primer binding site; the final cDNA contained a unique molecular identifier, enabling accurate counting of TCR cDNA molecules. Specific primers in the conserved constant-segment region were used to synthesize first-strand cDNA for the TCR alpha and beta chains. To control for contamination, every cDNA library was double barcoded, receiving both a SMART-Mk sample barcode and Illumina barcodes. TruSeq adapter sequences, together with Illumina sample barcodes, were added in two successive PCR steps. Sequencing of the TCR alpha and beta cDNA libraries was done on the Illumina HiSeq platform using custom primers. Under the source paper's analysis protocol: Raw reads were processed with MiGEC to extract unique molecular identifiers, and MiXCR was used to determine CDR3 positions. For each individual, recombination models were inferred using an EM algorithm with the repgenHMM and IGoR tools. Shared clonotypes were analyzed with the tcR package in R, and sharing was normalized by the product of cloneset sizes. To study raw recombination without the effects of thymic and clonal selection, out-of-frame nonproductive sequences were analyzed. TCRdb reran the public reads through fastp at Q25 and MiXCR, keeping productive beta chains. When rows share a CDR3 protein, they turn into one entry using the most common DNA and genes. The V and J calls reflect TCRdb's pipeline rather than the authors' work. Recorded for this sample are a few hundred thousand distinct CDR3 sequences; around 15% of them occurred a single time. In total, the top ten clones hold around 0.4% of the sample.

The CDR3, cysteine through phenylalanine, is 12 amino acids long. Only CDR3 DNA remains: 36 bases, in frame from the first base. CDR1 KGHDR and CDR2 SFDVKD are derived from the germline V gene. Trimming removed 5 bases from V and 3 bases from J; the gene matches leave 0 bases unexplained. This entry is derived from a study of identical twins listed by TCRdb under 2016. Context from the whole study: The study deep-sequenced TCR alpha and beta repertoires from monozygotic twins, unrelated adults of various ages and cord blood to test whether fetal clonotypes persist. Replicate twin experiments were performed at different times using different library preparation protocols to rule out contamination. The paper's findings and limits, for the study overall: In monozygotic twins, out-of-frame TCR alpha sharing was systematically underestimated by recombination models, although the models agreed with sharing between unrelated individuals. Compared with coincidental sharing between unrelated individuals, an excess of low generation-probability sequences was observed among out-of-frame TCR alpha sequences shared between twins. Because the same donors could not be followed over many years, the conclusions relied on cross-sectional statistical analysis. In beta out-of-frame sequences, excess twin sharing was weaker, because having fewer shared sequences lowered the signal-to-noise ratio. Invariant T cells such as MAIT and iNKT could partly confound zero-insertion analyses, although diverse VJ usage argued against such confounding for most clonotypes. Fewer insertions were carried by abundant cord blood beta clonotypes, a similar but weaker trend appeared in young adult naive repertoires, and no such trend appeared in memory repertoires.

Every donor was a healthy Caucasian. Three pairs of female monozygotic twins, all aged roughly 18 to 30 years, made up the twin cohort. Positive isolation kits from Invitrogen were used to isolate the CD4+ and CD8+ T cell populations. In addition, the sample was reused for a study of yellow fever vaccine responses in identical twins. The second study's paper adds: The authors reported that the T cell response to vaccination in identical twins appeared partly convergent and partly personalized. In the study, vaccine-responding T cell clones were precisely tracked in identical twins.

The sequencing input was CD4+ T cells sorted from blood. The chain employs TRBV24-1 and TRBJ2-7; TRBD1 matches 7 bases in the middle. This TCR was recovered from a young woman in good health. CDR3 sequence: CATSGDSYEQYF. The bases read TGTGCCACCAGTGGGGACAGCTACGAGCAGTACTTC.